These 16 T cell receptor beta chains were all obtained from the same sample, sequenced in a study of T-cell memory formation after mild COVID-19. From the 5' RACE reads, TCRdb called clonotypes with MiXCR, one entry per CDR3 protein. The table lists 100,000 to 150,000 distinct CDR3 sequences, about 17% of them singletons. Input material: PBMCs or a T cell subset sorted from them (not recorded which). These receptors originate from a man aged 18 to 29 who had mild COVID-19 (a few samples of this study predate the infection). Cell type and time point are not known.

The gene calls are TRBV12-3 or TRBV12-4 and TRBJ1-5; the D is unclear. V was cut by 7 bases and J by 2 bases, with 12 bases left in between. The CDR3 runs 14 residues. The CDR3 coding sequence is TGTGCCAGCACTACAGACGGTCGCAATCAGCCCCAGCATTTT. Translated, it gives CASTTDGRNQPQHF.

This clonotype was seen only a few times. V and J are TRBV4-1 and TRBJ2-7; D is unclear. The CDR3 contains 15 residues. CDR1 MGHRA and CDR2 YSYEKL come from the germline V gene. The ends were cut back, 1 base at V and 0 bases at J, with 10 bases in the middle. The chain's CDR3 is CASSQAADPSYEQYF. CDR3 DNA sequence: TGCGCCAGCAGCCAAGCCGCCGACCCCTCCTACGAGCAGTACTTC.

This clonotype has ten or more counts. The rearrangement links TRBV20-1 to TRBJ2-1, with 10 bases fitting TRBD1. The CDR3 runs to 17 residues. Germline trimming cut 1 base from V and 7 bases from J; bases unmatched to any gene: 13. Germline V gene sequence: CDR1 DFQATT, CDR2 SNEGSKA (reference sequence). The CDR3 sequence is CSARAPPTGGDENEQFF. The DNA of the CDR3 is TGCAGTGCTAGAGCTCCCCCGACAGGGGGCGATGAGAATGAGCAGTTCTTC.

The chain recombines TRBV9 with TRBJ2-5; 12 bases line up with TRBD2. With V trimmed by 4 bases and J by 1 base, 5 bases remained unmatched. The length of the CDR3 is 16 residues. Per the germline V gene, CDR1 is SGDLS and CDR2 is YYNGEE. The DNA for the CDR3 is TGTGCCAGCAGCCCCAGACTAGCGGGGGCCCAAGAGACCCAGTACTTC. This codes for CASSPRLAGAQETQYF.

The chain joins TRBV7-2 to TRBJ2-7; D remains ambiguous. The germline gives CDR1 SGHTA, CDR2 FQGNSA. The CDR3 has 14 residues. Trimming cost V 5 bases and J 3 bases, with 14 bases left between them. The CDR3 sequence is CASSPTVGFYEQYF. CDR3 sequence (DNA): TGTGCCAGCAGCCCCACCGTGGGTTTCTACGAGCAGTACTTC. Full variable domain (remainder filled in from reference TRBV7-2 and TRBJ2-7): GAGVSQSPSNKVTEKGKDVELRCDPISGHTALYWYRQSLGQGLEFLIYFQGNSAPDKSGLPSDRFSAERTGGSVSTLTIQRTQQEDSAVYLCASSPTVGFYEQYFGPGTRLTVT.

This chain's CDR3 is CASSRYTEAFF. In DNA, the CDR3 is TGTGCCTCCTCCCGGTACACTGAAGCTTTCTTT. The chain combines TRBV3-1 with TRBJ1-1; D is ambiguous. Trimming pared 11 bases from V and 3 bases from J, leaving 10 bases between. CDR3 length equals 11 residues. Germline CDR1 and CDR2: LGHDT and YNNKEL (reference sequence). Combining the CDR3 with reference TRBV3-1 and TRBJ1-1 gives the whole variable domain DTAVSQTPKYLVTQMGNDKSIKCEQNLGHDTMYWYKQDSKKFLKIMFSYNNKELIINETVPNRFSPKSPDKAHLNLHINSLELGDSAVYFCASSRYTEAFFGQGTRLTVV.

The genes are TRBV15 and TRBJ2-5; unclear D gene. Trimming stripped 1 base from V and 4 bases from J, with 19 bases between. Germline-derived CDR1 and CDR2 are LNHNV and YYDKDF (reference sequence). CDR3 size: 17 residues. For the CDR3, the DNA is TGTGCCACCAGCAGAGCCCCCTTGGCACCACCGGTAGAGACCCAGTACTTC. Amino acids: CATSRAPLAPPVETQYF.

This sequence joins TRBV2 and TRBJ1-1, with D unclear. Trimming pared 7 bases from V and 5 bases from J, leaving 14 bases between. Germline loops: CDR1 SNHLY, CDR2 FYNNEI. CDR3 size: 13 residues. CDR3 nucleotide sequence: TGTGCCAGCAAGTGGTCGGGCTTTACTGAAGCTTTCTTT. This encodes CASKWSGFTEAFF. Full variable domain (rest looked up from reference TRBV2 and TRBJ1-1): EPEVTQTPSHQVTQMGQEVILRCVPISNHLYFYWYRQILGQKVEFLVSFYNNEISEKSEIFDDQFSVERPDGSNFTLKIRSTKLEDSAMYFCASKWSGFTEAFFGQGTRLTVV.

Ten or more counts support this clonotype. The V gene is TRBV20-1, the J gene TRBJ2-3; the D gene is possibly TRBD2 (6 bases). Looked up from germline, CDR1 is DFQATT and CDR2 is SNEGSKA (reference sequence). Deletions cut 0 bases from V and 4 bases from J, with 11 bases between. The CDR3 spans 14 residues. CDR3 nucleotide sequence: TGCAGTGCTAGAGATGGGCGGGAAGCAGATACGCAGTATTTT. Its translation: CSARDGREADTQYF.

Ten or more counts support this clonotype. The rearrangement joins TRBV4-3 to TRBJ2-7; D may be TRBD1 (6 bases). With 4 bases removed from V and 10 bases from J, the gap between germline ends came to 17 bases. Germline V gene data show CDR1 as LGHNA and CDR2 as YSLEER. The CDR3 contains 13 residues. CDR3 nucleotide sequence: TGCGCCAGCAGCCTTGAACAGGGAGATAAACAGTACTTC. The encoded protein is CASSLEQGDKQYF.

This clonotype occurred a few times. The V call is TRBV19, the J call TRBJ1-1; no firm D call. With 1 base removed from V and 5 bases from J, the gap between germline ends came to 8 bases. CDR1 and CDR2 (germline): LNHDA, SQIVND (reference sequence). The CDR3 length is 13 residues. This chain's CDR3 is CASSIVGDTEAFF. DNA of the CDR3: TGTGCCAGTAGTATAGTCGGGGATACTGAAGCTTTCTTT.

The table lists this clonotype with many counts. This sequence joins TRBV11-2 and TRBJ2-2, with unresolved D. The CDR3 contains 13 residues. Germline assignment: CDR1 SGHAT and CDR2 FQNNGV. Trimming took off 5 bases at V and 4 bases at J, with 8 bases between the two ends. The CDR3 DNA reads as TGTGCCAGCAGCCTTCAACGCACCGGGGAGCTGTTTTTT. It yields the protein CASSLQRTGELFF.

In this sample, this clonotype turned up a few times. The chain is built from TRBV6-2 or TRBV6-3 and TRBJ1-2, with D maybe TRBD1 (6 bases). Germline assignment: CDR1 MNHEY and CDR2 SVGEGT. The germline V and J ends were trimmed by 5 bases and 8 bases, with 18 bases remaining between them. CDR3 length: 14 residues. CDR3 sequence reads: CASSHLTGTWGYTF. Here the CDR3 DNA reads TGTGCCAGCAGTCACCTGACAGGAACGTGGGGCTACACCTTC.

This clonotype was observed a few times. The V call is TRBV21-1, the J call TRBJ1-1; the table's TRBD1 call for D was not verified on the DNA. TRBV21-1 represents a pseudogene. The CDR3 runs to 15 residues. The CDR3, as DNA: TGTGCCAGCAGCAAGCCCCTTCTCAGGGATAGCGAAGCTTTCTTT. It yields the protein CASSKPLLRDSEAFF.

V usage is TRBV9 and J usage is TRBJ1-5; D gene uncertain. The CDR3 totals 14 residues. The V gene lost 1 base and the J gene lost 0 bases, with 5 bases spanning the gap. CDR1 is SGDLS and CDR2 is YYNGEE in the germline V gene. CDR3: CASSVKDSNQPQHF. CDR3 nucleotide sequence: TGTGCCAGCAGCGTAAAGGATAGCAATCAGCCCCAGCATTTT.

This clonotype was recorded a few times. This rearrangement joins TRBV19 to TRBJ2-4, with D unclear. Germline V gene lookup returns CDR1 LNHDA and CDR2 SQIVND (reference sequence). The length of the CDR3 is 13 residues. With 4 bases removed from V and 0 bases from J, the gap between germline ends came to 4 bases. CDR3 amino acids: CASSNLAKNIQYF. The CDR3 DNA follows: TGTGCCAGTAGTAATCTAGCCAAAAACATTCAGTACTTC.